The 4 T cell receptor beta chains below were found in one sample sequenced in a study of cytomegalovirus exposure and HLA in healthy donors. In the PCR, 60 Vbeta and 13 Jbeta primers were used. The assay was immunoSEQ multiplex PCR, and TCRdb's table has in-frame clones only and misses some. Of some 150,000 clones listed, roughly 85% were seen once; the top ten hold roughly 0.7%. The sequencing sample was made of PBMCs. Every receptor here comes from a male donor in good health and CMV-seronegative.

The chain is built from TRBV9 and TRBJ2-2; TRBD2 might be the D (6 bases). This CDR3 has 15 residues. Germline V CDR1 and CDR2: SGDLS, YYNGEE. Deletions cut 3 bases from V and 1 base from J, with 10 bases between. This CDR3 is CASSGGGMNTGELFF. CDR3 nucleotides: TGTGCCAGCAGCGGGGGCGGGATGAACACCGGGGAGCTGTTTTTT.

This chain's CDR3 is CASGKGDSGGGYTF. CDR3 DNA: TGCGCCAGCGGAAAGGGGGACAGTGGGGGTGGCTACACCTTC. The rearrangement joins TRBV4-1 to TRBJ1-2; 7 nucleotides align to TRBD1. CDR3 size: 14 residues. J lost 7 bases, V lost 8 bases, and 13 bases had no gene match. The germline gives CDR1 MGHRA, CDR2 YSYEKL.

The J gene is TRBJ1-2, the V gene TRBV11-3, with 10 positions matching TRBD1. Germline V gene data show CDR1 as SGHNT and CDR2 as YENEEA. With V trimmed by 5 bases and J by 6 bases, 18 bases remained unmatched. This CDR3 contains 18 residues. For the CDR3, the DNA is TGTGCCAGCAGCCCCGATCATCTCGGGACAGGGGTTTTTGATGGCTACACCTTC. Protein sequence: CASSPDHLGTGVFDGYTF.

This clone was detected once. The genes are TRBV6-6 and TRBJ2-5; 9 bases fit TRBD2. V lost 4 bases, J lost 5 bases, and 8 bases stayed unmatched. CDR3 length equals 15 residues. The V gene's germline CDR1 is MNHNY and CDR2 SVGAGI (reference sequence). The CDR3 nucleotides are TGTGCCAGCAGTTCTCCGGCGGGAGGGGGCGAGACCCAGTACTTC. It specifies CASSSPAGGGETQYF.